This is a list of T cell receptor beta chains from one sample in a study of CD8+CD57+ T cells in acquired aplastic anemia. A single record per CDR3 protein comes from TCRdb applying MiXCR to the reads. The sample yields about 400,000 distinct CDR3 sequences, about two thirds seen once. The sample consisted of sorted CD4+, CD8+, or CD8+CD57+ T cells (not recorded which) from PBMCs. These receptors were obtained from a human donor in good health, serving as a control. Both conserved end residues are part of each CDR3. A D gene is named only where the DNA matches it firmly. Some rows mark clone size as missing; the rest say once, few, many or name a class of expanded clone.

d_gene	v_gene	j_gene	abundance	CDR3nt	CDR3aa
.	TRBV11-2	TRBJ2-1	.	TGTGCCAGCAGCTTAGAGTACAGGGTCAATGAGCAGTTCTTC	CASSLEYRVNEQFF
.	TRBV5-1	TRBJ1-6	.	TGCGCCAGCAGCTCCCTCCCCGGCCTACCCCTCCACTTT	CASSSLPGLPLHF
TRBD2	TRBV5-1	TRBJ2-2	many	TGCGCCAGCAGCTTTGTAAGCGGGGGGGCGACCGGGGAGCTGTTTTTT	CASSFVSGGATGELFF
.	TRBV19	TRBJ1-5	many	TGTGCCAGTACATGGGCCCGAGACTCCTACTATAGCAATCAGCCCCAGCATTTT	CASTWARDSYYSNQPQHF
.	TRBV24-1	TRBJ2-2	.	TGTGCCAGCAGTGTATCCGGAAGCGTAGGTACGCTGTTTTTT	CASSVSGSVGTLFF
TRBD1	TRBV7-3	TRBJ2-5	.	TGTGCCAGCAGCTCTACGGGACAGACGCAGTCATTC	CASSSTGQTQSF
.	TRBV25-1	TRBJ1-6	.	TGTGCCAGCAGTGGGCTGGGGGGTAATTCACCCCTCCACTTT	CASSGLGGNSPLHF
.	TRBV11-2	TRBJ2-7	.	TGTGCCAGCAGCTTAGGAGGGTATGGAGGGGGAATGGAGGAGCAGTACTTC	CASSLGGYGGGMEEQYF
TRBD2	TRBV20-1	TRBJ2-1	.	TGCAGTGCTAGTGTGGCGGGAGGTTCCTACAATGAGCAGTTCTTC	CSASVAGGSYNEQFF
.	TRBV6-5	TRBJ1-6	many	TGTGCCATCGACCAATCGGGCTCCTATAATTCACCCCTCCACTTT	CAIDQSGSYNSPLHF
TRBD2	TRBV4-2	TRBJ2-3	.	TGTGCCAGCAGGCCCGCACACGCGGGGGGACATACGCAGTATTTT	CASRPAHAGGHTQYF
TRBD1	TRBV4-2	TRBJ2-7	many	TGTGCCAGCAGCCAAGAGGGACAGGGGTCCTACGAGCAGTACTTC	CASSQEGQGSYEQYF
TRBD1	TRBV7-2	TRBJ2-7	once	TGTGCCATCGGCTTCTCGGGACAGGGGCCCGAGCAGTACTTC	CAIGFSGQGPEQYF
.	TRBV5-5	TRBJ1-1	.	TGTGCCAGCAGGCCGATGGACACTGAAGCTTTCTTT	CASRPMDTEAFF
.	TRBV5-4	TRBJ2-5	once	TGTGCCAGCAGCGTGGCGGGGCAGGGGTGGGAGACCCAGTACTTC	CASSVAGQGWETQYF
TRBD1	TRBV20-1	TRBJ1-1	.	TGCAGTGCTAGGGCGGGACAGCCGAACACTGAAGCTTCCTTT	CSARAGQPNTEASF
TRBD1	TRBV19	TRBJ1-6	.	TGTGCCAGTAGTATGAGGGGACAGGGAGGATCACCCCTCCACTTT	CASSMRGQGGSPLHF
.	TRBV5-1	TRBJ1-1	many	TGCGCCAGCAGCTTTCGAGGGACTTTGAACACTGAAGCTTTCTTT	CASSFRGTLNTEAFF
TRBD1	TRBV9	TRBJ1-6	.	TGTGCCAGCAGGATACAGGGGGCAAATGCGCCCCTCCACTTT	CASRIQGANAPLHF
TRBD2	TRBV4-2	TRBJ2-4	many	TGTGCCAGCAGCCACAATAAGGGAGGGCATATTCAGTACTTC	CASSHNKGGHIQYF
.	TRBV12-3/TRBV12-4	TRBJ1-3	many	TGTGCCAGCAGTTTAGCTTGGGGAAACTCTGGAAACACCATATATTTT	CASSLAWGNSGNTIYF
.	TRBV5-1	TRBJ2-3	.	TGCGCCAGCAGCTGGGACGGCCCGGATACGCAGTATTTT	CASSWDGPDTQYF
.	TRBV7-3	TRBJ2-1	.	TGTGCCAGCAGTTCCCGAGACACTGGGCAGTTCTTC	CASSSRDTGQFF
TRBD1	TRBV5-8	TRBJ1-2	many	TGTGCCAGCAGCTTGGTGGGACAGGAAAACTATGGCTACACCTTC	CASSLVGQENYGYTF
.	TRBV5-5	TRBJ2-7	.	TGTGCCAGCAGCTTCCTCGCTGCCTACGAGCAGTACTTC	CASSFLAAYEQYF
.	TRBV6-1	TRBJ1-2	.	TGTGCCAGCAGTGAAGCAAGCGGCACCTATGGAGGCTACACCTTC	CASSEASGTYGGYTF
.	TRBV6-1	TRBJ1-2	many	TGTGCCAGCAGGAGTGGATTGAGGTTACACTATGGCTACACCTTC	CASRSGLRLHYGYTF
.	TRBV29-1	TRBJ1-2	.	TGCAGCGCCTCTCGGGGGCCTAGCCAGTCCTTC	CSASRGPSQSF
.	TRBV7-2	TRBJ1-5	.	TGTGCCAGCAGAGGACAAGTTGGCGATCAGCCCGGGCATTTT	CASRGQVGDQPGHF
.	TRBV7-2	TRBJ1-5	.	TGTGCCAGCAGCTCCCAGGGAGTCCAGCCCCAGCATTTT	CASSSQGVQPQHF
TRBD1	TRBV7-4	TRBJ1-6	.	TGTGCCATCAGTGTTGACAGGGAGTATTATTATCCCCTCCACTTT	CAISVDREYYYPLHF
.	TRBV5-4	TRBJ1-6	.	TGTGCCAGCAGCCGGACAGAGCCACCCCTCCACTTT	CASSRTEPPLHF
TRBD2	TRBV7-3	TRBJ2-3	many	TGTGCCAGCAGCTCAAATAGCGGGGGGAGCACAGATACGCAGTATTTT	CASSSNSGGSTDTQYF
TRBD2	TRBV20-1	TRBJ2-7	.	TGCAGTGCTAGAGGGGAAGCGGGGGACACCTACGAGCAGTACTTC	CSARGEAGDTYEQYF
.	TRBV25-1	TRBJ2-1	many	TGTGCCAGCCAGGGAGGCTACTCCTACAATGAGCAGTTCTTC	CASQGGYSYNEQFF
.	TRBV2	TRBJ2-1	.	TGTGCCAGCGAAACAGGGCGCAATGAGCAGTTCTTC	CASETGRNEQFF
TRBD2	TRBV20-1	TRBJ2-7	many	TGCAGTGCTAGAGATCCGACTAGCGGCCGCAATGGGCGTCAGCAGTACTTC	CSARDPTSGRNGRQQYF
TRBD2	TRBV12-3/TRBV12-4	TRBJ2-5	many	TGTGCCAGCAGTTCCACCCTAAGGAGCGGGAGGGAGACCCAGTACTTC	CASSSTLRSGRETQYF
TRBD2	TRBV20-1	TRBJ2-7	.	TGCAGTGCCAGAACGGGGCGGGGGGAATTAGAGCAGTACTTC	CSARTGRGELEQYF
.	TRBV7-2	TRBJ1-5	.	TGTGCCAGCAGCTTACAGGGCCAGCCCCAGCATTTT	CASSLQGQPQHF
.	TRBV10-3	TRBJ1-1	.	TGTGCCATCAGTGAGTCCATCGATGCTGAAGCTTTCTTT	CAISESIDAEAFF
.	TRBV9	TRBJ1-1	.	TGTGCCAGCAGCGAAACCCGAACCGCTGTAGCTTTCTTT	CASSETRTAVAFF
.	TRBV7-8	TRBJ1-1	.	.	CASSVNGTALRAGFF
.	TRBV7-3	TRBJ2-3	.	TGTGCCAGCAGCTTAAAGTTAGCGACTAGGGGGGCCACGCAGTATTTT	CASSLKLATRGATQYF
.	TRBV2	TRBJ2-7	.	TGTGCCAGCAGTGAACGCGGTACCTGTTACGAGCAGTACTTC	CASSERGTCYEQYF
.	TRBV15	TRBJ1-2	.	TGTGCCACCAGCGTGGGGGTCGATGGCTACACCTTC	CATSVGVDGYTF
.	TRBV10-2	TRBJ2-7	.	TGTGCCAGCAGTTTAGCCGGGACCTCTGTCTCCTACGAGCAGTACTTC	CASSLAGTSVSYEQYF
TRBD2	TRBV14	TRBJ2-1	many	TGTGCCAGCAGCCAAGATCGCCTGCTAGCGGGGGTAAACAATGAGCAGTTCTTC	CASSQDRLLAGVNNEQFF
TRBD1	TRBV10-3	TRBJ1-2	.	TGTGCCATCACCAGGGGGGACTATGGCTACACCTTC	CAITRGDYGYTF
.	TRBV4-3	TRBJ1-2	many	TGCGCCAGCAGCCAATTTGGGGGGGCTAACTATGGCTACACCTTC	CASSQFGGANYGYTF
.	TRBV15	TRBJ2-2	once	TGTGCCAGCAGTAGAGGCATCGAGAAAGGGAAGCTGTTTTTT	CASSRGIEKGKLFF